These 7 T cell receptor beta chains were sequenced from one sample in a study of blood T cell repertoires in COVID-19. Assay: immunoSEQ multiplex PCR; the TCRdb copy retains only in-frame clones and omits some. The data show approximately 200,000 clones, about 84% seen once. Specimen: PBMCs or T cells enriched from blood (not recorded which). The source of these receptors is a woman aged 40 to 55 with acute COVID-19.

This clone occurred a few times. Germline is not matched at one junction end, which may reflect a read error. This sequence joins TRBV6-1 and TRBJ2-6; the D is unclear. This CDR3 contains 14 residues. From germline, CDR1 is MNHNS and CDR2 SASEGT. The CDR3 region has the DNA TGTGCCAGCAGGGAAGAACACAGGGCCAACGTCCTGACTTTC. Amino acids: CASREEHRANVLTF.

The chain carries TRBV5-6 and TRBJ2-7; 9 nucleotides agree with TRBD2. Germline loops: CDR1 SGHDT, CDR2 YYEEEE. The V and J ends lost 1 base and 5 bases, in that order; junction bases with no gene match: 10. CDR3 length equals 16 residues. CDR3 amino acids: CASSLLMAGGPDEQYF. As DNA, the CDR3 is TGTGCCAGCAGCTTGTTAATGGCGGGGGGGCCGGACGAGCAGTACTTC. The full variable domain, its missing parts supplied by reference TRBV5-6 and TRBJ2-7, is DAGVTQSPTHLIKTRGQQVTLRCSPKSGHDTVSWYQQALGQGPQFIFQYYEEEERQRGNFPDRFSGHQFPNYSSELNVNALLLGDSALYLCASSLLMAGGPDEQYFGPGTRLTVT.

The chain is built from TRBV27 and TRBJ2-3; 8 nucleotides line up with TRBD1. Per the germline V gene, CDR1 is MNHEY and CDR2 is SMNVEV (reference sequence). The CDR3 length is 15 residues. The V gene end was trimmed by 5 bases and the J gene end by 4 bases; junction bases not matched to a gene: 8. DNA of the CDR3: TGTGCCAGCAGTCACTTCCGGGGACAGGCAGATACGCAGTATTTT. Its protein is CASSHFRGQADTQYF.

The chain carries TRBV6-5 and TRBJ2-7, with D perhaps TRBD2 (5 bases). CDR3 length equals 14 residues. Germline CDR1 MNHEY, CDR2 SVGAGI. With 7 bases removed from V and 5 bases from J, the gap between germline ends came to 18 bases. In nucleotides, the CDR3 is TGTGCCAGCACCCTCGCTCCCACGGGGAACGAGCAGTACTTC. The encoded protein is CASTLAPTGNEQYF.

This sequence joins TRBV9 and TRBJ2-1; TRBD2 matches at 7 bases. CDR1 is SGDLS and CDR2 is YYNGEE in the germline V gene. This CDR3 region has 17 residues. Germline trimming cut 0 bases from V and 5 bases from J; bases unmatched to any gene: 11. CDR3 bases: TGTGCCAGCAGCGTAGAACTATGGGCTAGCGGAAACAATGAGCAGTTCTTC. This sequence encodes CASSVELWASGNNEQFF.

J is TRBJ2-7 and V is TRBV14; D perhaps matches TRBD1 (6 bases). The V and J ends lost 4 bases and 2 bases respectively, with 15 bases between them. This CDR3 region has 15 residues. Germline V CDR1 and CDR2: SGHDN, FVKESK. In DNA form, the CDR3 reads TGTGCCAGCAGCCCCCCAGGGGCCAGGCCCTACGAGCAGTACTTC. Protein: CASSPPGARPYEQYF.

The V call is TRBV5-1, the J call TRBJ2-5; 8 bases align to TRBD1. Germline CDR1 reads SGHRS; CDR2 reads YFSETQ. CDR3 length: 14 residues. The V segment lost 4 bases and the J segment 3 bases; nucleotides outside the gene matches: 5. The CDR3 bases are TGCGCCAGCAGCGAGGGACAGGTTAAAGAGACCCAGTACTTC. It yields the protein CASSEGQVKETQYF.